Following are 22 T cell receptor beta chains from one sample sequenced in a study of blood T cell repertoires in COVID-19. TCRdb's table, derived via immunoSEQ multiplex PCR, lists solely in-frame clones and lacks some. The sample records over 45,000 clones, around 86% being singletons. Material for sequencing was peripheral blood. These receptors were collected from a man aged 45-60 years with active COVID-19.

There are a few counts of this clone. This sequence joins TRBV9 and TRBJ2-2; 10 nucleotides match TRBD2. This CDR3 has 19 residues. CDR1 and CDR2 from the germline V gene are SGDLS and YYNGEE. Germline trimming cut 0 bases from V and 0 bases from J; bases unmatched to any gene: 8. The CDR3 DNA reads as TGTGCCAGCAGCGTAGCAGCTAGCGGGGGATTCCCGAACACCGGGGAGCTGTTTTTT. It encodes CASSVAASGGFPNTGELFF.

The rearrangement links TRBV3-1 (or the pseudogene TRBV3-2) to TRBJ2-3, with D possibly being TRBD2 (5 bases). Trimming shortened V by 0 bases and J by 2 bases, and 12 bases separated the two germline ends. Germline V lookup: CDR1 LGHDT, CDR2 YNNKEL (reference sequence). The CDR3 loop spans 16 amino acids. The CDR3: CASSQDRGGPTDTQYF. The CDR3 DNA reads TGTGCCAGCAGCCAAGATCGAGGCGGGCCCACAGATACGCAGTATTTT.

The chain recombines TRBV5-6 with TRBJ2-7; possible D gene TRBD2, 5 bases. CDR1 and CDR2 from the germline V gene are SGHDT and YYEEEE. The CDR3 has 14 amino acids. The germline V and J ends were trimmed by 2 bases and 1 base, with 10 bases remaining between them. CDR3 sequence: CASSLGSPSYEQYF. The CDR3 DNA sequence: TGTGCCAGCAGCTTAGGGAGCCCGTCCTACGAGCAGTACTTC. The full variable domain, with the rest looked up from reference TRBV5-6 and TRBJ2-7, is DAGVTQSPTHLIKTRGQQVTLRCSPKSGHDTVSWYQQALGQGPQFIFQYYEEEERQRGNFPDRFSGHQFPNYSSELNVNALLLGDSALYLCASSLGSPSYEQYFGPGTRLTVT.

V and J are TRBV5-6 and TRBJ1-2; D not resolved. Germline CDR1 and CDR2: SGHDT and YYEEEE. V lost 3 bases and J 1 base, leaving 16 bases between the germline ends. This CDR3 comprises 16 residues. CDR3 nucleotides: TGTGCCAGCAGCTACCCAGACATTCGCATTAACTATGGCTACACCTTC. Its translation: CASSYPDIRINYGYTF.

The chain joins TRBV28 to TRBJ2-1, with D possibly matching TRBD2 (7 bases). The CDR3 contains 17 residues. Germline CDR1 reads MDHEN; CDR2 reads SYDVKM. Trimming took off 6 bases at V and 4 bases at J, with 22 bases between the two ends. The CDR3 DNA follows: TGTGCCAGCAGCGATATTAAGGGGGGGGCCCCTTACAATGAGCAGTTCTTC. Translation gives CASSDIKGGAPYNEQFF.

This clone appeared a single time. The genes are TRBV5-4 and TRBJ2-1; D remains ambiguous. Trimming shortened V by 3 bases and J by 0 bases, and 7 bases separated the two germline ends. Looked up from germline, CDR1 is SGHNT and CDR2 is YYREEE (reference sequence). This CDR3 spans 14 amino acids. The CDR3 DNA reads as TGTGCCAGCAGCTACACCACCTCCTACAATGAGCAGTTCTTC. It codes for CASSYTTSYNEQFF.

The rearrangement links TRBV9 to TRBJ1-2; 10 bases are shared with TRBD1. V shed 6 bases and J 4 bases; nucleotides not matched to a gene: 12. There are 16 residues in the CDR3. CDR1 SGDLS and CDR2 YYNGEE come from the germline V gene. This CDR3 is CASTTKTGGFAYGYTF. The CDR3 nucleotides are TGTGCCAGCACCACAAAGACAGGGGGCTTTGCCTATGGCTACACCTTC. The full variable domain, with the rest looked up from reference TRBV9 and TRBJ1-2, is DSGVTQTPKHLITATGQRVTLRCSPRSGDLSVYWYQQSLDQGLQFLIQYYNGEERAKGNILERFSAQQFPDLHSELNLSSLELGDSALYFCASTTKTGGFAYGYTFGSGTRLTVV.

This rearrangement joins TRBV27 to TRBJ2-3; TRBD2 matches 8 bases. The CDR3 is 14 residues long. V was pared by 2 bases and J by 3 bases, with 1 base of the junction left unmatched. Germline V gene sequence: CDR1 MNHEY, CDR2 SMNVEV (reference sequence). The chain's CDR3 is CASSLGTRTDTQYF. In DNA, the CDR3 is TGTGCCAGCAGTTTAGGGACTAGGACAGATACGCAGTATTTT.

The chain employs TRBV20-1 and TRBJ1-4; D not resolved. V was clipped by 3 bases and J by 0 bases, with 8 bases between them. This CDR3 contains 14 residues. Germline loops: CDR1 DFQATT, CDR2 SNEGSKA (reference sequence). The CDR3, as DNA: TGCAGTGCTAGTCCCCGAGCAACTAATGAAAAACTGTTTTTT. It yields the protein CSASPRATNEKLFF.

This clone was seen only a few times. The chain links TRBV7-9 to TRBJ2-2; 8 positions match TRBD1. This CDR3 is 15 amino acids long. V trimming: 6 bases; J trimming: 1 base; junction bases outside the gene matches: 4. Germline lookup yields CDR1 SEHNR and CDR2 FQNEAQ (reference sequence). This CDR3 reads CASRLDRVNTGELFF. CDR3 nucleotides: TGTGCCAGCAGGTTGGACAGGGTGAACACCGGGGAGCTGTTTTTT. Using reference TRBV7-9 and TRBJ2-2 for the parts outside the CDR3, the full variable domain is DTGVSQNPRHKITKRGQNVTFRCDPISEHNRLYWYRQTLGQGPEFLTYFQNEAQLEKSRLLSDRFSAERPKGSFSTLEIQRTEQGDSAMYLCASRLDRVNTGELFFGEGSRLTVL.

This chain uses TRBV29-1 with TRBJ2-7, with 8 nucleotides matching TRBD2. With 6 bases clipped from V and 9 bases from J, the junction kept 10 bases outside the gene matches. Germline CDR1 reads SQVTM; CDR2 reads ANQGSEA. The length of the CDR3 is 12 residues. The CDR3 spells CSVAPGLGAQYF. The DNA for the CDR3 is TGCAGCGTGGCCCCGGGACTAGGAGCGCAGTACTTC.

The chain is built from TRBV19 and TRBJ2-3, with 10 bases lining up with TRBD2. Per the germline V gene, CDR1 is LNHDA and CDR2 is SQIVND (reference sequence). The ends lost 5 bases at V and 9 bases at J; junction bases unmatched: 14. This CDR3 is 16 amino acids long. CDR3 DNA: TGTGCCAGTAGTCCACGAAGACTAGCGGGTCTTGAGACGCAGTATTTT. This codes for CASSPRRLAGLETQYF.

In its sample, this clone was seen a few times. The chain has TRBV7-9 and TRBJ1-2; D uncertain. The V gene lost 2 bases and the J gene lost 2 bases, with 18 bases spanning the gap. The CDR3 consists of 17 residues. Germline CDR1 is SEHNR and CDR2 is FQNEAQ (reference sequence). CDR3 protein: CASSLPSFVRSNYGYTF. The CDR3 bases are TGTGCCAGCAGCTTACCCTCTTTTGTTCGGAGCAACTATGGCTACACCTTC.

This chain joins TRBV7-2 and TRBJ1-4, with a weak D call TRBD1 (6 bases). The V end lost 5 bases, the J end lost 7 bases, and 17 bases lay between the germline ends. CDR1 and CDR2 (germline): SGHTA, FQGNSA. CDR3 length: 15 amino acids. In DNA form, the CDR3 reads TGTGCCAGCAGCGCTGTTGGGCAGGGGAGTGAAAAACTGTTTTTT. Protein product: CASSAVGQGSEKLFF.

CDR3 loop: CASSEGLSSSTDTQYF. CDR3 in DNA: TGTGCCAGCAGCGAGGGGCTGTCATCTAGCACAGATACGCAGTATTTT. This chain connects TRBV9 to TRBJ2-3; tentative D call: TRBD1 (5 bases). CDR3 length: 16 amino acids. Per the germline V gene, CDR1 is SGDLS and CDR2 is YYNGEE. V was clipped by 3 bases and J by 0 bases, with 14 bases between them.

The J gene is TRBJ2-2, the V gene TRBV4-1, with TRBD2 as a possible D gene (6 bases). Germline assignment: CDR1 MGHRA and CDR2 YSYEKL. Trimming stripped 3 bases from V and 7 bases from J, with 18 bases between. CDR3 size: 16 residues. The CDR3 protein is CASSHDRLVRVGELFF. The CDR3 DNA reads TGCGCCAGCAGCCACGACCGACTAGTTAGGGTCGGGGAGCTGTTTTTT.

The rearrangement links TRBV7-2 to TRBJ2-7, with D perhaps TRBD2 (5 bases). Between the trimmed V and J ends, which lost 1 base and 2 bases, there was a span of 12 bases. Per the germline V gene, CDR1 is SGHTA and CDR2 is FQGNSA. This CDR3 region has 15 residues. For the CDR3, the DNA is TGTGCCAGCAGCTTAGTACGGGATGCTCCCTACGAGCAGTACTTC. Amino acid sequence: CASSLVRDAPYEQYF.

The chain carries TRBV13 and TRBJ2-3; 11 bases are a match to TRBD2. The CDR3 runs 17 residues. Per the germline V gene, CDR1 is PRHDT and CDR2 is FYEKMQ (reference sequence). Germline trimming cut 2 bases from V and 4 bases from J; bases unmatched to any gene: 8. CDR3 sequence reads: CASSLIAGGPFADTQYF. In DNA form, the CDR3 reads TGTGCCAGCAGCTTAATAGCGGGGGGGCCTTTTGCAGATACGCAGTATTTT. Variable domain in full (rest from reference TRBV13 and TRBJ2-3): AAGVIQSPRHLIKEKRETATLKCYPIPRHDTVYWYQQGPGQDPQFLISFYEKMQSDKGSIPDRFSAQQFSDYHSELNMSSLELGDSALYFCASSLIAGGPFADTQYFGPGTRLTVL.

The genes are TRBV7-2 and TRBJ2-2; TRBD2 matches at 8 bases. CDR3 length: 16 amino acids. Germline V gene lookup returns CDR1 SGHTA and CDR2 FQGNSA. V shed 2 bases and J 1 base; nucleotides not matched to a gene: 3. In DNA, the CDR3 is TGTGCCAGCAGCTTAAGGGCGGGAGGGAACACCGGGGAGCTGTTTTTT. Protein sequence: CASSLRAGGNTGELFF.

This clone was seen just once. The chain combines TRBV7-2 with TRBJ2-5; perhaps TRBD2 as D (5 bases). The CDR3 totals 14 residues. CDR1 is SGHTA, CDR2 FQGNSA, per germline. The V end lost 5 bases, the J end lost 0 bases, and 10 bases lay between the germline ends. The CDR3 loop is CASSPWRYQETQYF. DNA of the CDR3: TGTGCCAGCAGCCCGTGGAGGTACCAAGAGACCCAGTACTTC.

V is TRBV29-1 and J is TRBJ2-1; the match to TRBD2 covers 8 bases. The trim removed 5 bases at V and 5 bases at J, leaving 8 bases unmatched. From germline, CDR1 is SQVTM and CDR2 ANQGSEA. This CDR3 is built from 14 residues. CDR3 residues: CSVRKAGVNNEQFF. The DNA of the CDR3 is TGCAGCGTTCGGAAAGCGGGAGTAAACAATGAGCAGTTCTTC.

The chain is built from TRBV19 and TRBJ1-2, with D unclear. The CDR3 has 13 amino acids. With 3 bases removed from V and 8 bases from J, the gap between germline ends came to 13 bases. From germline, CDR1 is LNHDA and CDR2 SQIVND (reference sequence). The CDR3 DNA reads as TGTGCCAGTAGTATTACGCTATCGTCCGGCTACACCTTC. It translates to CASSITLSSGYTF. The variable domain in full, with the rest retrieved from reference TRBV19 and TRBJ1-2, is DGGITQSPKYLFRKEGQNVTLSCEQNLNHDAMYWYRQDPGQGLRLIYYSQIVNDFQKGDIAEGYSVSREKKESFPLTVTSAQKNPTAFYLCASSITLSSGYTFGSGTRLTVV.